The rows below give T cell receptor beta chains drawn from one sample of a study of T cell responses to AZD1222 COVID-19 vaccine. Sequenced by immunoSEQ multiplex PCR; TCRdb stores in-frame clones only, minus some. The sample has 110,000 to 150,000 clones, 80% to 95% seen once. The sequencing here drew on peripheral blood, taken on day 0 of AZD1222 vaccination. Receptors were obtained from an adult in good health. CDR3s include the opening cysteine and the closing phenylalanine or tryptophan. Fields, in order: clone size, J gene, CDR3 length, D gene, V gene, CDR3 DNA, CDR3 protein. The D gene is left open where the match is weak. Not every row has a clone size; where given, it reads once, few, many or a size class.

size: -; J: TRBJ1-1; length: 13; D: -; V: TRBV6-5; DNA: TGTGCCAGCAGGGGACTGATGAACACTGAAGCTTTCTTT; CDR3: CASRGLMNTEAFF
size: -; J: TRBJ2-5; length: 11; D: -; V: TRBV11-1; DNA: TGTGCCAGCAGCTTGGGCGAGACCCAGTACTTC; CDR3: CASSLGETQYF
size: -; J: TRBJ1-1; length: 13; D: -; V: TRBV12-3/TRBV12-4; DNA: TGTGCCAGCAGGGCAGGGATAGGGGCTGAAGCTTTCTTT; CDR3: CASRAGIGAEAFF
size: -; J: TRBJ2-7; length: 17; D: TRBD2; V: TRBV5-1; DNA: TGCGCCAGCAGCTTGGGGGTAGGGACTAGCGGGATCTACGAGCAGTACTTC; CDR3: CASSLGVGTSGIYEQYF
size: -; J: TRBJ1-4; length: 13; D: TRBD1; V: TRBV27; DNA: TGTGCCAGCCCCGGGACAGATAATGAAAAACTGTTTTTT; CDR3: CASPGTDNEKLFF
size: -; J: TRBJ2-2; length: 17; D: TRBD2; V: TRBV9; DNA: TGTGCCAGCAGCGTAAATAGCGGGAGGGTCGGCACCGGGGAGCTGTTTTTT; CDR3: CASSVNSGRVGTGELFF
size: -; J: TRBJ1-1; length: 14; D: TRBD1; V: TRBV12-5; DNA: TGTGCTAGTGGAAGCACAGGGGGCGCGACTGAAGCTTTCTTT; CDR3: CASGSTGGATEAFF
size: -; J: TRBJ1-5; length: 14; D: -; V: TRBV6-1; DNA: TGTGCCAGCAGTGAACACGGTAGCAATCAGCCCCAGCATTTT; CDR3: CASSEHGSNQPQHF
size: -; J: TRBJ2-1; length: 14; D: -; V: TRBV11-2; DNA: TGTGCCAGCAGCTTGCTAGCATCGTACAATGAGCAGTTCTTC; CDR3: CASSLLASYNEQFF
size: -; J: TRBJ2-7; length: 14; D: -; V: TRBV27; DNA: TGTGCCAGCAGCCGATCTGGGGTCCCCTACGAGCAGTACTTC; CDR3: CASSRSGVPYEQYF
size: once; J: TRBJ2-1; length: 11; D: -; V: TRBV19; DNA: TGTGCCAGTAGTATGGGAACACTAAAGTTCTTC; CDR3: CASSMGTLKFF
size: -; J: TRBJ1-5; length: 15; D: -; V: TRBV21-1; DNA: TGTGCCAGCAGCTACGGGGACAGTCCCAATCAGCCCCAGCATTTT; CDR3: CASSYGDSPNQPQHF
size: -; J: TRBJ2-7; length: 16; D: -; V: TRBV7-8; DNA: TGTGCCAGCAGCTTAGGTATCCGGGGTGAGATCTACGAGCAGTACTTC; CDR3: CASSLGIRGEIYEQYF
size: -; J: TRBJ1-1; length: 14; D: -; V: TRBV7-8; DNA: TGTGCCAGCAGCTTAAGCAGTTGGCGCGGTGAAGCTTTCTTT; CDR3: CASSLSSWRGEAFF
size: -; J: TRBJ2-5; length: 17; D: TRBD2; V: TRBV3-1/TRBV3-2; DNA: TGTGCCAGCAGCCAAGGAAGGGTAGCGGGAGCTACTGAGACCCAGTACTTC; CDR3: CASSQGRVAGATETQYF
size: -; J: TRBJ2-7; length: 12; D: -; V: TRBV7-2; DNA: TGTGCCAGCAGCTTATTTGCGAGCGAGCAGTACTTC; CDR3: CASSLFASEQYF
size: -; J: TRBJ1-5; length: 14; D: -; V: TRBV9; DNA: TGTGCCAGCAGCGTAGCTCCGTTGAGTCAGCCCCAGCATTTT; CDR3: CASSVAPLSQPQHF
size: -; J: TRBJ2-4; length: 19; D: TRBD2; V: TRBV5-4; DNA: TGTGCCAGCAGCTTGGGGTCCCACTCCTCTAGCGGGAGGAAAAACATTCAGTACTTC; CDR3: CASSLGSHSSSGRKNIQYF
size: -; J: TRBJ2-1; length: 16; D: TRBD2; V: TRBV10-2; DNA: TGCGCCAGCAGTGAGGGGGGACTAGCGGCTTACAATGAGCAGTTCTTC; CDR3: CASSEGGLAAYNEQFF
size: -; J: TRBJ2-7; length: 15; D: TRBD2; V: TRBV5-4; DNA: TGTGCCAGTACTCCCGGGACTAGTGACCTCTACGAGCAGTACTTC; CDR3: CASTPGTSDLYEQYF
size: -; J: TRBJ2-1; length: 12; D: -; V: TRBV7-2; DNA: TGTGCCAGCAGCTTAAGAGTGACTGAGCAGTTCTTC; CDR3: CASSLRVTEQFF
size: once; J: TRBJ2-1; length: 14; D: -; V: TRBV5-1; DNA: TGCGCCAGCAGCTCCGGATTGGATGATGGTGAGCAGTTCTTC; CDR3: CASSSGLDDGEQFF
size: -; J: TRBJ2-7; length: 16; D: TRBD1; V: TRBV3-1/TRBV3-2; DNA: TGTGCCAGCAGCAAAGTAGGGGACAGGGAAACGGTCGAGCAGTACTTC; CDR3: CASSKVGDRETVEQYF